These 8 T cell receptor beta chains were sequenced from one sample in a study of OX40 agonist ivuxolimab in advanced cancers. Only in-frame clones appear in the TCRdb table, and some are missing; sequencing was by immunoSEQ multiplex PCR. The table includes 95,000 to 100,000 clones, about four fifths detected once. The specimen comprised CD4+ or CD8+ T cells sorted from blood, sampled in a trial of the OX40 agonist ivuxolimab. These receptors all come from an adult with an advanced solid tumor such as melanoma, head and neck, liver or kidney cancer.

This chain links TRBV19 with TRBJ2-1, with 9 positions matching TRBD2. After removal of 7 bases from V and 1 base from J, the junction contained 2 bases not matched to a gene. Germline V gene lookup returns CDR1 LNHDA and CDR2 SQIVND (reference sequence). This CDR3 spans 14 amino acids. Here the CDR3 DNA reads TGTGCCAGTATTGCGGGGGGGTCCTACAATGAGCAGTTCTTC. It encodes CASIAGGSYNEQFF.

The chain recombines TRBV9 with TRBJ1-3; D remains unclear. The germline V and J ends were trimmed by 4 bases and 0 bases, with 8 bases remaining between them. The germline V gene has CDR1 SGDLS and CDR2 YYNGEE. The CDR3 extends over 14 amino acids. This chain's CDR3 is CASSPHYSGNTIYF. CDR3 bases: TGTGCCAGCAGCCCCCATTACTCTGGAAACACCATATATTTT.

The V and J genes are TRBV6-6 and TRBJ1-5, with D hard to call. CDR1 MNHNY and CDR2 SVGAGI come from the germline V gene (reference sequence). V gave up 2 bases and J gave up 2 bases, with 7 bases separating them. The CDR3 runs to 14 residues. CDR3: CASSYRFGNQPQHF. CDR3 DNA sequence: TGTGCCAGCAGTTACAGATTTGGCAATCAGCCCCAGCATTTT.

CDR3 amino acids: CASSQFVRSNYGYTF. The CDR3 coding sequence is TGTGCCAGCAGCCAATTCGTCAGGTCAAACTATGGCTACACCTTC. The chain recombines TRBV16 with TRBJ1-2, with D unresolved. Germline V gene sequence: CDR1 KGHSY, CDR2 FQNENV. CDR3 length: 15 residues. V lost 1 base and J 2 bases, leaving 11 bases between the germline ends.

This chain joins TRBV30 and TRBJ1-5; unclear D gene. V shed 8 bases and J shed 3 bases, with 20 bases lying between them. Germline values: CDR1 GTSNPN, CDR2 SVGIG (reference sequence). The CDR3 length is 15 residues. CDR3 sequence (DNA): TGTGCCGCTAGCGGGTTAACTTCCAACAATCAGCCCCAGCATTTT. Residues: CAASGLTSNNQPQHF.

The chain couples TRBV5-1 to TRBJ2-7, with D uncertain. CDR1 SGHRS and CDR2 YFSETQ come from the germline V gene. V was shortened by 0 bases and J by 6 bases, with 16 bases between the two germline ends. The CDR3 is 15 residues long. The DNA for the CDR3 is TGCGCCAGCAGCTTGGTGTCCCTAGGAATTGCCGAGCAGTACTTC. Translated, it gives CASSLVSLGIAEQYF.

This chain connects TRBV5-4 to TRBJ2-5; D perhaps matches TRBD2 (6 bases). The CDR3 has 16 residues. From germline, CDR1 is SGHNT and CDR2 YYREEE (reference sequence). Trimming left V 3 bases short and J 5 bases short, with 20 bases between. The CDR3 DNA reads as TGTGCCAGCAGCTCGGAAACTAGCACAAGAACGGAGACCCAGTACTTC. Translating it yields CASSSETSTRTETQYF.

The chain recombines TRBV18 with TRBJ2-3, with 8 bases matching TRBD2. With 1 base clipped from V and 3 bases from J, the junction kept 3 bases outside the gene matches. CDR3 length equals 15 residues. Germline loops: CDR1 KGHSH, CDR2 LQKENI. CDR3 residues: CASSPLAGNTDTQYF. In DNA, the CDR3 is TGTGCCAGCTCACCACTAGCGGGGAATACAGATACGCAGTATTTT.